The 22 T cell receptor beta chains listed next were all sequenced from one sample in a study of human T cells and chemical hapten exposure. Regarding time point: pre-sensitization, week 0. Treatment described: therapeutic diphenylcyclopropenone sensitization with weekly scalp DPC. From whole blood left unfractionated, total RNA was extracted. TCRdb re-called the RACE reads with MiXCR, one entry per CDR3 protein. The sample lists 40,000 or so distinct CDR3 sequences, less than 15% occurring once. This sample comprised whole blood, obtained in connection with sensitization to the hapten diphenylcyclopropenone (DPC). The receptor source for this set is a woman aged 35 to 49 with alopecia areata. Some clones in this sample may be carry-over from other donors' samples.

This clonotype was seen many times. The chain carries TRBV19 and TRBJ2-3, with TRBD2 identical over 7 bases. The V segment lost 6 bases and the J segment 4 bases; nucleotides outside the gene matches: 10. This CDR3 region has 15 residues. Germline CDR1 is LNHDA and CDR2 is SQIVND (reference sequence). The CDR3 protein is CASRDIRGVPDTQYF. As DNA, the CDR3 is TGTGCCAGTAGGGACATACGGGGGGTGCCAGATACGCAGTATTTT.

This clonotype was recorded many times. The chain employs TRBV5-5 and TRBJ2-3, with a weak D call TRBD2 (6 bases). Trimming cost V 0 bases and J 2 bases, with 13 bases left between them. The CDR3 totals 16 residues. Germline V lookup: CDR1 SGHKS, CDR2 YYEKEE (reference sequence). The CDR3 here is CASSLDWTTNTDTQYF. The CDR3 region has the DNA TGTGCCAGCAGCTTGGATTGGACTACAAACACAGATACGCAGTATTTT. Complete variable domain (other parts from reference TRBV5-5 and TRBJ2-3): DAGVTQSPTHLIKTRGQQVTLRCSPISGHKSVSWYQQVLGQGPQFIFQYYEKEERGRGNFPDRFSARQFPNYSSELNVNALLLGDSALYLCASSLDWTTNTDTQYFGPGTRLTVL.

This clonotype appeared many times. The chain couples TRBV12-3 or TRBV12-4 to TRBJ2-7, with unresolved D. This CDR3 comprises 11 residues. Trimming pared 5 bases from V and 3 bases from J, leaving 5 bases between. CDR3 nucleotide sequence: TGTGCCAGCAGTACCCTCTACGAGCAGTACTTC. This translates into CASSTLYEQYF.

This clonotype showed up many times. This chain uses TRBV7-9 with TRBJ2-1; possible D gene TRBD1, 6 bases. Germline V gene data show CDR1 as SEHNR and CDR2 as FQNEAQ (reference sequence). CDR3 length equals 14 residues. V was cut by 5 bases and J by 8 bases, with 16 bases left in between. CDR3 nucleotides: TGTGCCAGCAGCCCCGGACAGATGTACGATGAGCAGTTCTTC. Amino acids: CASSPGQMYDEQFF.

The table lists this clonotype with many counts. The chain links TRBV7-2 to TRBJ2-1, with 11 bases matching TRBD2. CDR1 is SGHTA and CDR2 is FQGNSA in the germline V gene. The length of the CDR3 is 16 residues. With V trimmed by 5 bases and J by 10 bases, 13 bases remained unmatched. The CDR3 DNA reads TGTGCCAGCAGCCCCCGGGTAGCGGGGGGGCTGGGGGAGCAGTTCTTC. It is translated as CASSPRVAGGLGEQFF.

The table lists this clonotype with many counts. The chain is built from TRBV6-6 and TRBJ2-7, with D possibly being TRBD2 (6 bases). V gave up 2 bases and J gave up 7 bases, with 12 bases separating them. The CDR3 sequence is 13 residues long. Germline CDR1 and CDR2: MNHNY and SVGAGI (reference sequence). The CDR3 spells CASSYGTSPEQYF. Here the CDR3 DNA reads TGTGCCAGCAGTTACGGGACTTCTCCGGAGCAGTACTTC.

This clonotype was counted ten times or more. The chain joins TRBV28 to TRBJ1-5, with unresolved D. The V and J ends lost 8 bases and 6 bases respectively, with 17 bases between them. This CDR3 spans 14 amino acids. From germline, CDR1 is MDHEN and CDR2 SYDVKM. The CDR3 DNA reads TGTGCCAGCGAAGGGCCCGGGAATGGTCAGCCCCAGCATTTT. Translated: CASEGPGNGQPQHF.

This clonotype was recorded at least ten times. CDR3 protein: CASEGGAREKLFF. CDR3 coding DNA: TGTGCCAGTGAAGGGGGCGCCCGGGAAAAACTGTTTTTT. The chain uses TRBV28 and TRBJ1-4; 7 bases fit TRBD1. Germline-derived CDR1 and CDR2 are MDHEN and SYDVKM. With V trimmed by 9 bases and J by 8 bases, 9 bases remained unmatched. CDR3 length: 13 residues.

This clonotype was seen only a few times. The CDR3: CASSHRAGVLDTQYF. CDR3 DNA sequence: TGCGCCAGCAGCCATAGAGCGGGAGTGTTAGATACGCAGTATTTT. V gene TRBV4-1 combines with J gene TRBJ2-3, with 8 nucleotides matching TRBD2. The CDR3 spans 15 residues. Germline V gene lookup returns CDR1 MGHRA and CDR2 YSYEKL. The ends lost 3 bases at V and 5 bases at J; junction bases unmatched: 7.

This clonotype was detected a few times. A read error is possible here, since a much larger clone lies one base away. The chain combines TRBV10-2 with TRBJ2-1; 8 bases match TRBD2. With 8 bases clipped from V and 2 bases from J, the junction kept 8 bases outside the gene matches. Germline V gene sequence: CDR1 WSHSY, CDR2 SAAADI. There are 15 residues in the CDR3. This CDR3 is CASLELGGAYNEQFF. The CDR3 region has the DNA TGCGCCAGCCTTGAGCTCGGGGGGGCCTACAATGAGCAGTTCTTC.

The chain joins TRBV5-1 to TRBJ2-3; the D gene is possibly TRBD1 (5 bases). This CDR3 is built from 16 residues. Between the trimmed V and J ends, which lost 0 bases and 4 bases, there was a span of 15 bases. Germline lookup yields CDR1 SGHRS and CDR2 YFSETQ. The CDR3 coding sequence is TGCGCCAGCAGCTTGGAGGGGCGTATAGGGGCAGATACGCAGTATTTT. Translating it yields CASSLEGRIGADTQYF.

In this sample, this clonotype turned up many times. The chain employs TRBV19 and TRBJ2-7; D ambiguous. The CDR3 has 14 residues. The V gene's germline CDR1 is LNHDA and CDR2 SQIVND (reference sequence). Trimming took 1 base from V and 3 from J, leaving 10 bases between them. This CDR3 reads CASSIAGLDYEQYF. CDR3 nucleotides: TGTGCCAGTAGTATAGCGGGCCTGGACTACGAGCAGTACTTC.

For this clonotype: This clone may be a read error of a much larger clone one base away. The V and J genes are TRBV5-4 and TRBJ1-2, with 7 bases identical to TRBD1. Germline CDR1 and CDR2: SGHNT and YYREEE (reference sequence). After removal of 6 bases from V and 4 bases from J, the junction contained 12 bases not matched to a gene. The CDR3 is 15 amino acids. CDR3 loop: CASIIGTASLYGYTF. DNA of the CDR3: TGTGCCAGCATCATCGGGACAGCTTCCCTCTATGGCTACACCTTC.

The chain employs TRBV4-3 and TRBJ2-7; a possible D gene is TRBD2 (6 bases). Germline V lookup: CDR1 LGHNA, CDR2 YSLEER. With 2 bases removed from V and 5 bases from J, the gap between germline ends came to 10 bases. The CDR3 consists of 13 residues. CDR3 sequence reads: CASSQSGGNEQYF. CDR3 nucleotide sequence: TGCGCCAGCAGCCAAAGTGGAGGGAACGAGCAGTACTTC.

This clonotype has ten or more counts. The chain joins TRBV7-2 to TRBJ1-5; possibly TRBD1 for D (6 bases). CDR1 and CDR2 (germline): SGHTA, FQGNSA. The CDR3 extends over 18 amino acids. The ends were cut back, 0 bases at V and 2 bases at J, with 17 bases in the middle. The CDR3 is CASSLALRGAGGNQPQHF. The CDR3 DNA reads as TGTGCCAGCAGCTTAGCGCTACGGGGGGCTGGGGGCAATCAGCCCCAGCATTTT.

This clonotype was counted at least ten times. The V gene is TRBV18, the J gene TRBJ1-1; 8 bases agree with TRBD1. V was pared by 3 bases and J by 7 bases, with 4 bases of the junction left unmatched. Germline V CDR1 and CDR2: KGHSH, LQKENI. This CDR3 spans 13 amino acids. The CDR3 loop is CASSPGQDGEAFF. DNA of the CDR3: TGTGCCAGCTCACCGGGACAGGACGGTGAAGCTTTCTTT. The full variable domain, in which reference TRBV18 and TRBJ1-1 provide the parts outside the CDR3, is NAGVMQNPRHLVRRRGQEARLRCSPMKGHSHVYWYRQLPEEGLKFMVYLQKENIIDESGMPKERFSAEFPKEGPSILRIQQVVRGDSAAYFCASSPGQDGEAFFGQGTRLTVV.

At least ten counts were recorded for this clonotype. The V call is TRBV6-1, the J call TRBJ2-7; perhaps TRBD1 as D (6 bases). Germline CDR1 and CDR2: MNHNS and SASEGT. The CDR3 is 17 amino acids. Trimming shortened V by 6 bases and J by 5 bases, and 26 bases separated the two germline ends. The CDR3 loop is CASSYRTGQGSYHEQYF. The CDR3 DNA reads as TGTGCCAGCAGCTACAGAACGGGGCAGGGGAGCTACCACGAGCAGTACTTC.

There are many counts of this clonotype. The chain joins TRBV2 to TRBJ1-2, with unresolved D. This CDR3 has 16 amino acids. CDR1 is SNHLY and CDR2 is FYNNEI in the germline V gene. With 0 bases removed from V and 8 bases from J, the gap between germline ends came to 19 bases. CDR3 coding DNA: TGTGCCAGCAGTGAAGCGCTTGTAGTGCGCCTTCTCGGCTACACCTTC. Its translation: CASSEALVVRLLGYTF.

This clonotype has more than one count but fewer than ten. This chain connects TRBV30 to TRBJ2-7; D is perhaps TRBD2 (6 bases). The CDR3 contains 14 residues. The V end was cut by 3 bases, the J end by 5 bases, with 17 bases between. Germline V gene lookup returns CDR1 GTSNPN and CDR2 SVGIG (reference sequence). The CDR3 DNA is TGTGCCTGGAGCATCCTGAAGGGACTGGACGAGCAGTACTTC. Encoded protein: CAWSILKGLDEQYF.

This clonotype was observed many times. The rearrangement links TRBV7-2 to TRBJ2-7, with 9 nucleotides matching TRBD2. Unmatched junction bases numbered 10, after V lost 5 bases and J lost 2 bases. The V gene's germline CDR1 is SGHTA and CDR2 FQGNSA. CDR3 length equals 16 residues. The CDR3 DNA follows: TGTGCCAGCAGCCCACGCAGGACTAGCGTCGCCTACGAGCAGTACTTC. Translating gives CASSPRRTSVAYEQYF. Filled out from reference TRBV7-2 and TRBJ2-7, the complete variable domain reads GAGVSQSPSNKVTEKGKDVELRCDPISGHTALYWYRQSLGQGLEFLIYFQGNSAPDKSGLPSDRFSAERTGGSVSTLTIQRTQQEDSAVYLCASSPRRTSVAYEQYFGPGTRLTVT.

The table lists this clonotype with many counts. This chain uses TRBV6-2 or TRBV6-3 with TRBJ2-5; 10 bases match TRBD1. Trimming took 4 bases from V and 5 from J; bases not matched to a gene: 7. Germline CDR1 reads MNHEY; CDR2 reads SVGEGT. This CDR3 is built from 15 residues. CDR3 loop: CASSWGTGEMETQYF. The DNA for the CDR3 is TGTGCCAGCAGTTGGGGGACAGGGGAGATGGAGACCCAGTACTTC.

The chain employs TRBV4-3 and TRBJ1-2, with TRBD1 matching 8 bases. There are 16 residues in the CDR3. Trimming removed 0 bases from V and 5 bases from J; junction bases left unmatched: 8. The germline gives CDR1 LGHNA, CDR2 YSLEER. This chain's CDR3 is CASSQEYQGARYGYTF. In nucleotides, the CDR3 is TGCGCCAGCAGCCAAGAGTACCAGGGGGCGAGGTATGGCTACACCTTC.